What follows are 9 T cell receptor beta chains derived from one specimen sequenced in a study of cytomegalovirus exposure and HLA in healthy donors. The PCR contained 60 Vbeta and 13 Jbeta primers. Method: immunoSEQ multiplex PCR; TCRdb's copy keeps in-frame clones and lacks some. This sample has around 200,000 clones, with around 70% found just once. Sequenced: PBMCs. These receptors were obtained from a male donor in good health and CMV-seronegative.

This chain joins TRBV19 and TRBJ1-1; possible D gene TRBD1, 6 bases. The germline V gene has CDR1 LNHDA and CDR2 SQIVND (reference sequence). The CDR3 length is 15 residues. The germline V and J ends were trimmed by 6 bases and 5 bases, with 19 bases remaining between them. CDR3 DNA sequence: TGTGCCAGTAGGGTACACAGGGAGAGGGCAACTGAAGCTTTCTTT. Its protein product is CASRVHRERATEAFF.

This clone is a singleton in its sample. The chain carries TRBV19 and TRBJ1-5; 7 bases are a match to TRBD1. The CDR3 spans 15 residues. The junction had 12 bases not matched to a gene; V was cut back by 6 bases and J by 7 bases. From germline, CDR1 is LNHDA and CDR2 SQIVND (reference sequence). The DNA for the CDR3 is TGTGCCAGTAGCTTTGGACAGGCTTCAAGGCAGCCCCAGCATTTT. Its translation is CASSFGQASRQPQHF.

This rearrangement joins TRBV6-5 to TRBJ1-5; D remains ambiguous. Looked up from germline, CDR1 is MNHEY and CDR2 is SVGAGI. The V end was cut by 0 bases, the J end by 5 bases, with 11 bases between. The CDR3 covers 15 residues. The CDR3 reads CASSYSPLFDQPQHF. Here the CDR3 DNA reads TGTGCCAGCAGTTACTCACCCCTATTTGATCAGCCCCAGCATTTT.

The genes are TRBV10-3 and TRBJ2-3; TRBD1 matches 9 bases. With 6 bases clipped from V and 5 bases from J, the junction kept 6 bases outside the gene matches. This CDR3 has 14 residues. The germline gives CDR1 ENHRY, CDR2 SYGVKD. This chain's CDR3 is CAISLTGGVDTQYF. The DNA of the CDR3 is TGTGCCATCAGCCTCACAGGGGGCGTAGATACGCAGTATTTT.

This chain joins TRBV7-6 and TRBJ1-6, with D perhaps TRBD1 (6 bases). The V gene lost 5 bases and the J gene lost 9 bases, with 26 bases spanning the gap. The CDR3 has 18 residues. Germline V gene sequence: CDR1 SGHVS, CDR2 FNYEAQ. The CDR3 region is CASSQGGVWAGNFSPLHF. The CDR3, as DNA: TGTGCCAGCAGCCAAGGGGGTGTTTGGGCAGGGAACTTTTCACCCCTCCACTTT.

This rearrangement joins TRBV7-9 to TRBJ2-7; D is uncertain. V gave up 0 bases and J gave up 2 bases, with 5 bases separating them. The CDR3 has 13 amino acids. Germline CDR1 is SEHNR and CDR2 is FQNEAQ (reference sequence). This CDR3 is CASSLANTYEQYF. The CDR3 DNA sequence: TGTGCCAGCAGCTTAGCCAACACCTACGAGCAGTACTTC.

This clone was seen more than once but under ten times. The chain is built from TRBV30 and TRBJ2-3; D not resolved. The CDR3 consists of 14 residues. The V gene's germline CDR1 is GTSNPN and CDR2 SVGIG (reference sequence). With 2 bases removed from V and 0 bases from J, the gap between germline ends came to 9 bases. The CDR3 DNA follows: TGTGCCTGGAGTCTTGGCGGTAGCACAGATACGCAGTATTTT. Protein sequence: CAWSLGGSTDTQYF.

The chain uses TRBV5-1 and TRBJ1-4; TRBD1 agrees at 7 bases. This CDR3 has 16 amino acids. Trimming took 4 bases from V and 7 from J; bases not matched to a gene: 13. Germline V gene lookup returns CDR1 SGHRS and CDR2 YFSETQ. This CDR3 is CASSLPSRGQGEKLFF. The DNA for the CDR3 is TGCGCCAGCAGCCTCCCCAGTAGGGGGCAAGGTGAAAAACTGTTTTTT.

The J gene is TRBJ2-3, the V gene TRBV28; TRBD2 matches 13 bases. Looked up from germline, CDR1 is MDHEN and CDR2 is SYDVKM. V lost 5 bases and J lost 3; bases outside the gene matches: 2. This CDR3 comprises 15 residues. CDR3 amino acids: CASSLGLAGTDTQYF. The DNA of the CDR3 is TGTGCCAGCAGTCTGGGACTAGCGGGAACAGATACGCAGTATTTT.